This T cell receptor (beta chain) emerged from a study of OX40 agonist ivuxolimab in advanced cancers. At the level of the study: Ivuxolimab, an agonistic anti-OX40 (CD134) antibody, was given to patients. Patients in the trial were receiving intravenous ivuxolimab every 2 weeks, at doses of 0.01 to 10 mg/kg. The diagnoses of dose-escalation patients were hepatocellular carcinoma, melanoma, renal cell or head and neck cancer. Whole-study findings and limits: A proportion of nonresponders additionally exhibited low normalized T-cell clonal expansion.

This clone has only a few counts. Its specificity is unknown. Only in-frame clones appear in the TCRdb table, and some are missing; sequencing was by immunoSEQ multiplex PCR. The sample contains around 69,000 clones, about 87% of which appear only once. This sequence originates from an adult with an advanced solid tumor such as melanoma, head and neck, liver or kidney cancer. The sample here was CD4+ or CD8+ T cells sorted from blood, taken in a trial of the OX40 agonist ivuxolimab.

CDR3 sequence (DNA): TGTGCCAGCAGCCCTGGGTGGGATTATGGCTACACCTTC. It yields the protein CASSPGWDYGYTF. The chain combines TRBV5-6 with TRBJ1-2, with unresolved D. CDR3 length equals 13 residues. CDR1 is SGHDT and CDR2 is YYEEEE in the germline V gene. The V gene lost 4 bases and the J gene lost 5 bases, with 12 bases spanning the gap.